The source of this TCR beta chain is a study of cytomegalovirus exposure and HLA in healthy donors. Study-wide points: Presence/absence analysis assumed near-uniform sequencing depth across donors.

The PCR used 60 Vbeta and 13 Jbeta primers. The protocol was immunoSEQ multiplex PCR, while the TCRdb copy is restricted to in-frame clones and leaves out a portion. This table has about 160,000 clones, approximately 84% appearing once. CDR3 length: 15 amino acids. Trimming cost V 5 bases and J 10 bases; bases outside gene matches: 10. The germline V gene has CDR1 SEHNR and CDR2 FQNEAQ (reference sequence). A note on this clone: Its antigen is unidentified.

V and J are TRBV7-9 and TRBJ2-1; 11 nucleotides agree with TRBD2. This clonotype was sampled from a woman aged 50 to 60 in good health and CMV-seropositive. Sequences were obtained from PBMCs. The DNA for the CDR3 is TGTGCCAGCAGCCTGACTAGCGGGACATTTTGGGAGCAGTTCTTC. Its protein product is CASSLTSGTFWEQFF. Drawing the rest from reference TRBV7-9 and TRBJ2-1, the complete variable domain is DTGVSQNPRHKITKRGQNVTFRCDPISEHNRLYWYRQTLGQGPEFLTYFQNEAQLEKSRLLSDRFSAERPKGSFSTLEIQRTEQGDSAMYLCASSLTSGTFWEQFFGPGTRLTVL.